This is a list of T cell receptor beta chains from one sample in a study of T cells expressing NK-cell markers. Following a re-call of the 5' RACE reads, TCRdb has one entry per CDR3 protein and lacks DNA. This sample's table has under 600,000 distinct CDR3 sequences. Sequencing was carried out using blood T cells: a sorted CD56 or NKG2C T cell subset, CD4+ or CD8+ T cells, or bulk PBMC T cells (not recorded which). The source of these receptors is a woman between 50 and 59 years old in good health. CDR3s include the opening cysteine and the closing phenylalanine or tryptophan. Each record gives: V gene, J gene, CDR3 protein.

>TRBV24-1|TRBJ2-3
CATSDVAGGGDTQYF
>TRBV14|TRBJ2-1
CASSSVGERRGNEQFF
>TRBV7-2|TRBJ1-6
CASSPWTGNSLPLHF
>TRBV7-3|TRBJ2-1
CASSPLWGRTYNEQFF
>TRBV2|TRBJ2-1
CASKGLAVRYNEQFF
>TRBV18|TRBJ1-1
CASSPLGGRLNTEAFF
>TRBV11-2|TRBJ2-1
CASTLPGANEQFF
>TRBV20-1|TRBJ2-1
CSAAEDGSYNEQFF
>TRBV27|TRBJ1-1
CASTSNTEAFF
>TRBV7-7|TRBJ2-7
CASSLASGNLYEQYF
>TRBV5-6|TRBJ2-1
CASSPPARTSGRPSYNEQFF
>TRBV12-3/TRBV12-4|TRBJ1-1
CASSFRTGTTFF
>TRBV5-1|TRBJ2-1
CASSSLSGNEQFF
>TRBV3-1|TRBJ2-1
CASSRAGSYNEQFF
>TRBV9|TRBJ2-1
CASSVDPAGRGEQFF
>TRBV28|TRBJ2-1
CASSPGTGKNEQFF
>TRBV3-1|TRBJ2-1
CASSQAGVVHNEQFF
>TRBV6-2/TRBV6-3|TRBJ1-3
CASSYFGQGGNTIYF
>TRBV5-1|TRBJ2-1
CASSLRVDSSGEQFF
>TRBV5-1|TRBJ2-1
CASSFVKRELSYNEQFF
>TRBV29-1|TRBJ2-1
CSVVPASRNNEQFF
>TRBV3-1|TRBJ1-1
CASSQVPGPTTEAFF
>TRBV20-1|TRBJ1-5
CSALPGGNQPQHF
>TRBV27|TRBJ2-1
CASRYLGLEEFF
>TRBV24-1|TRBJ2-1
CATSDWAGSYNEQFF
>TRBV6-5|TRBJ2-1
CASRNPREILNEQFF
>TRBV12-3/TRBV12-4|TRBJ2-1
CASRPGAINEQFF
>TRBV4-1|TRBJ2-7
CASSQERDLLTYEQYF
>TRBV2|TRBJ2-2
CASRPGTLDTGELFF
>TRBV5-1|TRBJ2-3
CASTRDSAGDTQYF
>TRBV7-8|TRBJ1-4
CASSKPGQGGEKLFF
>TRBV24-1|TRBJ2-4
CATSDLARPSIQYF
>TRBV10-3|TRBJ2-5
CAISESIGSTQETQYF
>TRBV30|TRBJ1-2
CAWSVRGDHGYTF
>TRBV5-1|TRBJ2-7
CASSEGTPYEQYF
>TRBV25-1|TRBJ1-4
CASSEWQGSGKLFF
>TRBV20-1|TRBJ2-4
CSARGPSLAKNIQYF
>TRBV19|TRBJ2-2
CASSIGILLPGELFF
>TRBV6-2/TRBV6-3|TRBJ2-1
CASRAPGLAGDHNEQFF
>TRBV20-1|TRBJ1-1
CSARGGGGSAFF
>TRBV5-1|TRBJ2-2
CASRIRPSGYANTGELFF
>TRBV3-1|TRBJ2-1
CASSQNRRHNEQFF
>TRBV12-3/TRBV12-4|TRBJ1-1
CASSLGQVMNTEAFF
>TRBV6-2/TRBV6-3|TRBJ2-4
CASRLAGTKNIQYF
>TRBV7-2|TRBJ2-7
CASSWGPAEQYF
>TRBV14|TRBJ2-3
CASSHRLSTSETQYF
>TRBV12-3/TRBV12-4|TRBJ2-7
CASSLRPGPSYEQYF
>TRBV4-2|TRBJ2-1
CASSQDRRVAGTFF
>TRBV6-5|TRBJ2-5
CASRREGDKETQYF
>TRBV6-2/TRBV6-3|TRBJ2-7
CATWRDNSYEQYF
>TRBV24-1|TRBJ2-3
CATSDRLAGKLDTQYF
>TRBV20-1|TRBJ2-3
CSAALAGGFDTQYF
>TRBV15|TRBJ2-1
CATSRESRGYNEQFF
>TRBV28|TRBJ2-1
CASSSPRDSRVVNEQFF
>TRBV7-3|TRBJ1-1
CASSLTALGGKGTEAFF
>TRBV19|TRBJ2-5
CASIPGHRLAGARQTQYF
>TRBV10-3|TRBJ2-3
CATTGGATDTQYF
>TRBV5-8|TRBJ1-4
CASSQGQHNEKLFF
>TRBV4-1|TRBJ2-5
CASSQGSGRYQETQYF